This is a list of T cell receptor beta chains from one sample in a study of T cell repertoires in cytomegalovirus infection. A single record per CDR3 protein comes from TCRdb applying MiXCR to the reads. The sample records hundreds of thousands of distinct CDR3 sequences, approximately 22% being singletons. Sequenced sample: CD8+ T cells from PBMCs. These receptors came from a human donor in good health (CMV status not recorded). Some clones in this sample may be carry-over from other donors' samples. CDR3s include the opening cysteine and the closing phenylalanine or tryptophan. The D gene is left open where the match is weak. Size is stated for part of the rows, as once, few or many counts, or as a class when the clone is expanded.

V gene,D gene,clone size,J gene,CDR3 DNA,CDR3 protein
TRBV12-3/TRBV12-4,TRBD2,NA,TRBJ2-3,TGTGCCAGCAGTTTATGGATAGCGGGGGCCACAGATACGCAGTATTTT,CASSLWIAGATDTQYF
TRBV7-2,TRBD1,few,TRBJ1-3,TGTGCCAGCAGCTCGACAGGGTCTGGAAACACCATATATTTT,CASSSTGSGNTIYF
TRBV6-4,NA,few,TRBJ1-2,TGTGCCAGTTTAGGGCACCTCCACTATGGCTACACCTTC,CASLGHLHYGYTF
TRBV7-4,NA,NA,TRBJ2-3,TGTGCCAGCAGCTTACTGATTGGGGATACGCAGTATTTT,CASSLLIGDTQYF
TRBV12-3/TRBV12-4,NA,NA,TRBJ2-7,TGTGCCAGCAGCCCCCTGCTGGCGGAGCAGTACTTC,CASSPLLAEQYF
TRBV29-1,NA,NA,TRBJ2-7,TGCAGCGTTGAAAGTACAGGGATTGGGACCTACGAGCAGTACTTC,CSVESTGIGTYEQYF
TRBV28,NA,many,TRBJ2-2,TGTGCCAGCAGTTTAATTAACACCGGGGAGCTGTTTTTT,CASSLINTGELFF
TRBV18,NA,few,TRBJ2-7,TGTGCCAGCTCCCCCGGGGGGCTTTACGAGCAGTACTTC,CASSPGGLYEQYF
TRBV7-9,NA,few,TRBJ2-7,TGTGCCAGCAGCAACGTCAACAGGGAGCAGTACTTC,CASSNVNREQYF
TRBV7-9,NA,few,TRBJ2-7,TGTGCCAGCAGCTCTCCGGGACTCCAAGCCTACGAGCAGTACTTC,CASSSPGLQAYEQYF
TRBV5-6,NA,few,TRBJ2-6,TGTGCCAGCAGCGACCAACCTTTCTCTGGGGCCAACGTCCTGACTTTC,CASSDQPFSGANVLTF
TRBV6-2/TRBV6-3,TRBD2,NA,TRBJ2-1,TGTGCCAGTTCTTTTAGCGGGGGCCCCTCCTACAATGAGCAGTTCTTC,CASSFSGGPSYNEQFF
TRBV6-5,TRBD1,few,TRBJ2-7,TGTGCCAGCAGTTACCCGAGGGACAGGGGCCGGTACGAGCAGTACTTC,CASSYPRDRGRYEQYF
TRBV20-1,NA,NA,TRBJ1-2,TGCAGTGCTAAGGATGGCTACACCTTC,CSAKDGYTF
TRBV19,NA,NA,TRBJ2-1,TGTGCCAGTAGTACACCCGGGAACAATGAGCAGTTCTTC,CASSTPGNNEQFF
TRBV28,NA,NA,TRBJ1-1,TGTGCCACCGGAGACGGGGTTACCACTGAAGCTTTCTTT,CATGDGVTTEAFF
TRBV15,NA,once,TRBJ1-1,TGTGCCACCAGCAGTTACACCTTAGGGGCTTTCTTT,CATSSYTLGAFF
TRBV28,NA,few,TRBJ1-4,TGTGCCAGCAGCCTTATAGGGGGGGATGAAAAACTGTTTTTT,CASSLIGGDEKLFF
TRBV5-6,NA,once,TRBJ1-1,TGTGCCAGCAGCTTGGTGCCCGATGGTCCTGAAGCTTTCTTT,CASSLVPDGPEAFF
TRBV5-8,NA,few,TRBJ2-7,TGTGCCAGCAGCTTGAAGGTGATCTCCTACGAGCAGTACTTC,CASSLKVISYEQYF
TRBV5-5,NA,NA,TRBJ2-7,TGTGCCAGCAGCTTGGGAAGGGATCGCTACGAGCAGTACTTC,CASSLGRDRYEQYF
TRBV27,NA,NA,TRBJ2-7,TGTGCCAGCAGTCCCCTCGGGTCTAGGAGCTCCTACGAGCAGTACTTC,CASSPLGSRSSYEQYF
TRBV19,NA,NA,TRBJ2-5,TGTGCCAGTAGTATAGTTGGGCAGCAAGAGACCCAGTACTTC,CASSIVGQQETQYF
TRBV12-3/TRBV12-4,NA,many,TRBJ1-6,TGTGCCAGCAGTAATAATTCACCCCTCCACTTT,CASSNNSPLHF
TRBV7-9,NA,many,TRBJ2-1,TGTGCCAGCAGCTGGAGTAACGAGCAGTTCTTC,CASSWSNEQFF
TRBV28,NA,NA,TRBJ2-2,TGTGCCAGCAGTTGGGGACTGATCACCGGGGAGCTGTTTTTT,CASSWGLITGELFF
TRBV2,NA,few,TRBJ1-1,TGTGCCAGCAGTGAATATGAGGGCCTTGACCATGAAGCTTTCTTT,CASSEYEGLDHEAFF
TRBV12-3/TRBV12-4,TRBD2,NA,TRBJ2-1,TGTGCCAGCAGTTATGAAGCGGGGGTCAATAATGAGCAGTTCTTC,CASSYEAGVNNEQFF
TRBV15,TRBD1,NA,TRBJ2-7,TGTGCCACCAGCAGACCCGGGACAGTCCCCTACGAGCAGTACTTC,CATSRPGTVPYEQYF
TRBV12-3/TRBV12-4,NA,few,TRBJ1-3,TGTGCCAGCAGTCTCGGGAGCACTGGAAACACCATATATTTT,CASSLGSTGNTIYF
TRBV28,NA,NA,TRBJ2-2,TGTGCCAGCAGTGCCCTTATCACCTCCGGGGAGCTGTTTTTT,CASSALITSGELFF
TRBV29-1,TRBD2,NA,TRBJ2-1,TGCAGCGTTACTACTAGCGGGGTCTACAATGAGCAGTTCTTC,CSVTTSGVYNEQFF
TRBV10-3,NA,NA,TRBJ1-2,TGTGCCATCAGTGAAGACAGCTATGGCTACACCTTC,CAISEDSYGYTF
TRBV12-3/TRBV12-4,TRBD2,many,TRBJ2-7,TGTGCCAGCAGTTTAGCCGAGGGACTAGCCTACGAGCAGTACTTC,CASSLAEGLAYEQYF
TRBV28,TRBD1,few,TRBJ2-1,TGTGCCAGCAGTCTCCGGGACAGGGGACATGAGCAGTTCTTC,CASSLRDRGHEQFF
TRBV7-9,NA,few,TRBJ1-5,TGTGCCAGCAGCGGTTCAGGGGACAATCAGCCCCAGCATTTT,CASSGSGDNQPQHF
TRBV14,NA,NA,TRBJ1-2,TGTGCCAGCAGCCAGTGGCGGTCTTATGGCTACACCTTC,CASSQWRSYGYTF
TRBV7-2,NA,many,TRBJ2-7,TGTGCCAGCAGCTTAGGCACAGGCTCCTTTATTCAGCAGTACTTC,CASSLGTGSFIQQYF
TRBV7-6,NA,many,TRBJ2-7,TGTGCCAGCAGCTTAAAGGGCTACGAGCAGTACTTC,CASSLKGYEQYF
TRBV20-1,NA,once,TRBJ1-1,TGCAGTGCTAGAGATACTAGGGGCACTGAAGCTTTCTTT,CSARDTRGTEAFF
TRBV4-1,NA,NA,TRBJ1-1,TGCGCCAGCAGCCCCTCAAGAAGCACTGAAGCTTTCTTT,CASSPSRSTEAFF
TRBV28,TRBD1,many,TRBJ1-5,TGTGCCAGCAGTTTCCGACAGGGATTCAATCAGCCCCAGCATTTT,CASSFRQGFNQPQHF
TRBV2,TRBD1,NA,TRBJ2-1,TGTGCCAGCAGTGGAGACAGGGACTACAATGAGCAGTTCTTC,CASSGDRDYNEQFF
TRBV6-6,TRBD1,NA,TRBJ2-1,TGTGCCAGCAGTTACCCCGACAGGGGCCCAAGGGATGAGCAGTTCTTC,CASSYPDRGPRDEQFF
TRBV6-2/TRBV6-3,NA,few,TRBJ2-1,TGTGCCAGCAGTTATCCGGTCGACAGTGGGGATGAGCAGTTCTTC,CASSYPVDSGDEQFF
TRBV7-9,TRBD1,few,TRBJ1-5,TGTGCCAGCAGCTTAGAGGGGACAGGCAGCTATAGCAATCAGCCCCAGCATTTT,CASSLEGTGSYSNQPQHF
TRBV11-1,NA,many,TRBJ2-5,TGTGCCAGCAGCTTCACGGAGACCCAGTACTTC,CASSFTETQYF